Listed below are T cell receptor beta chains from one sample, sequenced in a study of T cells in Graves' hyperthyroidism and ophthalmopathy. TCRdb reanalysed the multiplex PCR reads using MiXCR and keeps one entry per CDR3 protein. The sample holds hundreds of thousands of distinct CDR3 sequences; 14% to 15% are singletons and the top ten take 3.5% to 4.5%. Sequencing was carried out using blood. The receptor set was obtained from a woman between 40 and 55 years old with Graves' ophthalmopathy. The CDR3 runs from the conserved cysteine through the conserved F or W. D genes are given only for firm matches. Clone size is given for some rows only: seen once, a few or many times, or a class if the clone is expanded.

D	V	J	size	CDR3	DNA
NA	TRBV27	TRBJ2-5	many	CASSSRGSHETQYF	TGTGCCAGCAGTTCCCGGGGTAGCCACGAGACCCAGTACTTC
NA	TRBV11-2	TRBJ1-3	many	CASSRDVLRSGNTIYF	TGTGCCAGCAGCCGGGACGTACTCCGCTCTGGAAACACCATATATTTT
NA	TRBV9	TRBJ1-1	many	CASSVWDENTEAFF	TGTGCCAGCAGCGTCTGGGACGAGAACACTGAAGCTTTCTTT
TRBD2	TRBV28	TRBJ2-7	many	CASSHTWTSFEQYF	TGTGCCAGCAGTCACACCTGGACTAGTTTCGAGCAGTACTTC
NA	TRBV19	TRBJ2-7	NA	CASSLGGNENEQYF	TGTGCCAGTAGCCTTGGGGGCAATGAGAACGAGCAGTACTTC
TRBD2	TRBV11-2	TRBJ2-7	many	CASSLYSGSGRDEQYF	TGTGCCAGCAGCTTATATAGCGGGAGTGGTAGGGACGAGCAGTACTTC
TRBD1	TRBV12-3/TRBV12-4	TRBJ1-2	many	CASSTTTGGLAAYGYTF	TGTGCCAGCAGTACAACGACAGGGGGCCTGGCGGCTTATGGCTACACCTTC
NA	TRBV4-1	TRBJ1-2	many	CASSQVYGLNYGYTF	TGCGCCAGCAGCCAAGTATACGGACTTAACTATGGCTACACCTTC
NA	TRBV2	TRBJ1-1	many	CASSEYLGTANTEAFF	TGTGCCAGCAGTGAATACTTGGGGACGGCGAACACTGAAGCTTTCTTT
TRBD2	TRBV5-1	TRBJ2-3	few	CASSLSSGRDTQYF	TGCGCCAGCAGCTTGTCTAGCGGGAGAGATACGCAGTATTTT
TRBD1	TRBV28	TRBJ2-7	many	CASTLRDREGEQYF	TGTGCCAGCACCTTACGGGACAGGGAGGGCGAGCAGTACTTC
NA	TRBV6-4	TRBJ2-3	NA	CASSREVDTQYF	TGTGCCAGCAGTCGTGAGGTAGATACGCAGTATTTT
TRBD1	TRBV13	TRBJ2-7	few	CASSLGRGYDEQYF	TGTGCCAGCAGCTTGGGCAGGGGGTACGACGAGCAGTACTTC
NA	TRBV12-3/TRBV12-4	TRBJ2-4	many	CASSPLTFKNIQYF	TGTGCCAGCAGTCCCCTGACCTTCAAAAACATTCAGTACTTC
NA	TRBV20-1	TRBJ2-7	many	CSASKDRLYEQYF	TGCAGTGCTAGTAAGGACCGACTCTACGAGCAGTACTTC
NA	TRBV10-2	TRBJ2-5	many	CASSARDLFGTGEETQYF	TGCGCCAGCAGTGCAAGAGACTTGTTTGGAACAGGCGAAGAGACCCAGTACTTC
NA	TRBV12-3/TRBV12-4	TRBJ1-6	many	CASKGVQGETPLHF	TGTGCCAGCAAGGGGGTACAGGGTGAAACACCCCTCCACTTT
TRBD1	TRBV28	TRBJ1-5	NA	CASGPDRGQNQPQHF	TGTGCCAGCGGCCCCGACAGGGGGCAAAATCAGCCCCAGCATTTT
NA	TRBV29-1	TRBJ1-5	many	CSVGQGNQPQHF	TGCAGCGTTGGGCAGGGTAATCAGCCCCAGCATTTT
NA	TRBV9	TRBJ2-7	once	CVSSVGGGTYEQYF	TGTGTCAGCAGCGTAGGGGGGGGCACCTACGAGCAGTACTTC
TRBD2	TRBV20-1	TRBJ2-5	few	CSARPAGVGGLYQETQYF	TGCAGTGCTAGACCAGCGGGAGTGGGGGGCCTGTACCAAGAGACCCAGTACTTC
NA	TRBV20-1	TRBJ2-7	few	CSAGGQYF	TGCAGTGCTGGGGGGCAGTACTTC
NA	TRBV29-1	TRBJ1-2	many	CSVAGASYGYTF	TGCAGCGTTGCCGGCGCCTCCTATGGCTACACCTTC
TRBD1	TRBV3-1	TRBJ1-5	NA	CASSQTYRGQPQHF	TGTGCCAGCAGCCAGACATACAGGGGTCAGCCCCAGCATTTT
NA	TRBV9	TRBJ1-3	many	CASSDRSSGNTIYF	TGTGCCAGCAGTGACCGATCCTCTGGAAACACCATATATTTT
TRBD2	TRBV7-2	TRBJ2-5	NA	CASSKSGGWETQYF	TGTGCCAGCAGCAAAAGCGGGGGGTGGGAGACCCAGTACTTC
NA	TRBV28	TRBJ2-6	many	CASRVLGANVLTF	TGTGCCAGCAGGGTGCTTGGGGCCAACGTCCTGACTTTC
TRBD2	TRBV6-2/TRBV6-3	TRBJ2-2	many	CASSSAGVGGELFF	TGTGCCAGCAGTTCCGCGGGAGTGGGCGGGGAGCTGTTTTTT
NA	TRBV27	TRBJ1-5	many	CASSSGAANQPQHF	TGTGCCAGCAGCTCTGGGGCGGCGAATCAGCCCCAGCATTTT
NA	TRBV20-1	TRBJ2-5	many	CSARITGEETQYF	TGCAGTGCTAGGATTACAGGAGAAGAGACCCAGTACTTC
NA	TRBV28	TRBJ2-7	NA	CASSPGGAPYEQYF	TGTGCCAGCAGTCCCGGGGGAGCCCCCTACGAGCAGTACTTC
TRBD2	TRBV19	TRBJ2-7	few	CASTPAGEYEQYF	TGTGCCAGTACGCCAGCGGGAGAATACGAGCAGTACTTC
TRBD1	TRBV28	TRBJ1-2	many	CASTVGQGPFYGYTF	TGTGCCAGCACCGTAGGACAGGGCCCGTTCTATGGCTACACCTTC
NA	TRBV9	TRBJ2-5	NA	CASSVPGLGETQYF	TGTGCCAGCAGCGTACCCGGGTTAGGAGAGACCCAGTACTTC
NA	TRBV12-3/TRBV12-4	TRBJ1-2	NA	CASTGQYPHYGYTF	TGTGCCAGCACAGGACAGTACCCCCATTATGGCTACACCTTC
NA	TRBV20-1	TRBJ2-5	many	CSASQGGETQYF	TGCAGTGCTAGCCAGGGGGGGGAGACCCAGTACTTC
TRBD1	TRBV12-3/TRBV12-4	TRBJ1-1	many	CASSQDNDRVLAEAFF	TGTGCCAGCAGCCAAGATAATGACAGGGTGCTAGCTGAAGCTTTCTTT
NA	TRBV6-1	TRBJ1-3	many	CASGDNTIYF	TGTGCCAGCGGGGATAACACCATATATTTT
NA	TRBV6-9	TRBJ1-2	NA	CASSYKRGGYTF	TGTGCCAGCAGTTATAAGCGGGGAGGCTACACCTTC
TRBD2	TRBV11-2	TRBJ2-5	many	CASSLDPYLGRGTQYF	TGTGCCAGCAGCTTAGATCCTTACTTGGGGAGGGGGACCCAGTACTTC
TRBD2	TRBV28	TRBJ2-7	many	CASSRLAGVFEQYF	TGTGCCAGCAGTCGACTAGCGGGAGTATTCGAGCAGTACTTC